The 23 T cell receptor beta chains presented below share a single source sample, sequenced in a study of T-cell reconstitution after alpha-beta-depleted transplantation in children. During its preparation, the TCRbeta library received unique molecular identifiers. TCRdb passed the PCR reads through MiXCR, listing each CDR3 protein once. The table lists roughly 150,000 distinct CDR3 sequences, roughly 10% of them singletons. Source: PBMCs, taken before TCRalphabeta/CD19-depleted stem cell transplant. Receptors originate from a boy younger than 10 with acute myeloid leukemia, due to receive a stem cell transplant.

Ten or more counts support this clonotype. The chain uses TRBV14 and TRBJ2-1; D possibly corresponds to TRBD2 (7 bases). This CDR3 spans 15 amino acids. The germline CDR1 and CDR2 sequences are SGHDN and FVKESK. V lost 2 bases to trimming and J lost 8 bases, with 16 bases between them. The chain's CDR3 is CASSQLHTGRDEQFF. The CDR3 DNA sequence: TGTGCCAGCAGCCAACTACATACAGGGAGGGATGAGCAGTTCTTC.

This clonotype has ten or more counts. The rearrangement uses TRBV12-3 or TRBV12-4 and TRBJ2-1, with D unresolved. V lost 2 bases and J 3 bases, leaving 5 bases between the germline ends. The CDR3 covers 13 residues. The CDR3: CASSLPSYNEQFF. In DNA form, the CDR3 reads TGTGCCAGCAGTTTACCTAGCTACAATGAGCAGTTCTTC.

This clonotype was recorded many times. This chain links TRBV15 with TRBJ1-2; a weak D match, TRBD1 (6 bases). This CDR3 spans 13 amino acids. Germline CDR1 and CDR2: LNHNV and YYDKDF (reference sequence). V lost 1 base to trimming and J lost 6 bases, with 9 bases between them. Here the CDR3 reads CATSRGPGDGYTF. In DNA form, the CDR3 reads TGTGCCACCAGCAGAGGACCAGGGGATGGCTACACCTTC.

This clonotype was detected many times. This chain uses TRBV7-9 with TRBJ2-7; possibly TRBD2 for D (6 bases). In germline, CDR1 is SEHNR, CDR2 FQNEAQ (reference sequence). The germline V and J ends were trimmed by 2 bases and 6 bases, with 20 bases remaining between them. The CDR3 runs to 16 residues. CDR3 sequence (DNA): TGTGCCAGCAGCTTATTCGGGACCTCAGGGAGGAGCGAGCAGTACTTC. Translated: CASSLFGTSGRSEQYF.

This clonotype was seen at least ten times. In nucleotides, the CDR3 is TGCGCCAGCAGCCAAGTCCCTAGCGGGAGCGTGTCCTACAATGAGCAGTTCTTC. Its protein product is CASSQVPSGSVSYNEQFF. This chain joins TRBV4-1 and TRBJ2-1, with 10 bases that match TRBD2. The CDR3 loop spans 18 amino acids. J was trimmed by 1 base and V by 1 base; bases with no gene match: 7. In germline, CDR1 is MGHRA, CDR2 YSYEKL.

This clonotype occurred many times. The chain links TRBV5-6 to TRBJ2-7; D remains unclear. Germline V CDR1 and CDR2: SGHDT, YYEEEE. The CDR3 has 13 amino acids. V was trimmed by 4 bases and J by 0 bases, leaving 8 bases between them. In DNA form, the CDR3 reads TGTGCCAGCAGCCCTACTACCTCCTACGAGCAGTACTTC. This gives the protein CASSPTTSYEQYF.

This clonotype was seen repeatedly, ten times or more. J is TRBJ2-7 and V is TRBV19, with D possibly being TRBD2 (5 bases). The germline V gene has CDR1 LNHDA and CDR2 SQIVND (reference sequence). V lost 8 bases, J lost 3 bases, and 14 bases lay in between. There are 13 residues in the CDR3. The CDR3 spells CASSVFAGYEQYV. CDR3 nucleotides: TGTGCCAGTTCCGTATTTGCGGGCTACGAGCAGTACGTC.

This clonotype was seen more than once but under ten times. The chain employs TRBV7-2 and TRBJ1-6; tentatively, D is TRBD1 (5 bases). Per germline, CDR1 SGHTA and CDR2 FQGNSA. The CDR3 totals 22 residues. Trimming cost V 5 bases and J 0 bases, with 29 bases left between them. CDR3 DNA sequence: TGTGCCAGCAGCAGGACATGGGTCAGGATCAGTTCACCGAGCTCCTATAATTCACCCCTCCACTTT. Its protein is CASSRTWVRISSPSSYNSPLHF.

This chain uses TRBV19 with TRBJ1-5; D is possibly TRBD1 (6 bases). This CDR3 has 16 residues. The germline gives CDR1 LNHDA, CDR2 SQIVND (reference sequence). Trimming took off 1 base at V and 6 bases at J, with 16 bases between the two ends. CDR3 sequence: CASSIGPGARGQPQHF. The DNA of the CDR3 is TGTGCCAGTAGTATAGGTCCAGGGGCAAGGGGTCAGCCCCAGCATTTT.

This clonotype appeared a few times. The rearrangement joins TRBV30 to TRBJ2-7, with D perhaps being TRBD1 or TRBD2 (7 bases each). Germline-derived CDR1 and CDR2 are GTSNPN and SVGIG (reference sequence). The V end was cut by 4 bases, the J end by 7 bases, with 20 bases between. The CDR3 has 14 residues. CDR3 bases: TGTGCCTGGACCACAGGGGCGGGAGCGGGGGAGCAGTACTTC. Translation gives CAWTTGAGAGEQYF.

As regards this clonotype: A read error may explain this, as a much larger clone is one base away. This sequence joins TRBV12-1 and TRBJ2-3; the table's D call, TRBD2, was not checked against the DNA. TRBV12-1 is reported as a pseudogene. CDR3 length: 17 residues. The CDR3 region has the DNA TGTGCCAGCAGCCCCGCGCATAGGGGACTAGGGTGGGATACGCAGTATTTT. Translated: CASSPAHRGLGWDTQYF.

This sequence joins TRBV18 and TRBJ2-1; D unclear. V shed 3 bases and J shed 5 bases, with 11 bases lying between them. The CDR3 contains 14 residues. Looked up from germline, CDR1 is KGHSH and CDR2 is LQKENI. CDR3 in DNA: TGTGCCAGCTCACCGCAAAGGTCTGACAATGAGCAGTTCTTC. This encodes CASSPQRSDNEQFF. Full variable domain (remainder filled in from reference TRBV18 and TRBJ2-1): NAGVMQNPRHLVRRRGQEARLRCSPMKGHSHVYWYRQLPEEGLKFMVYLQKENIIDESGMPKERFSAEFPKEGPSILRIQQVVRGDSAAYFCASSPQRSDNEQFFGPGTRLTVL.

V is TRBV18 and J is TRBJ1-2, with D maybe TRBD1 (6 bases). There are 16 residues in the CDR3. Germline lookup yields CDR1 KGHSH and CDR2 LQKENI. V shed 3 bases and J shed 4 bases, with 18 bases lying between them. The CDR3 sequence is CASSPNRGGLVYGYTF. The CDR3 nucleotides are TGTGCCAGCTCACCGAATCGTGGGGGGCTGGTCTATGGCTACACCTTC.

The sample holds many counts of this clonotype. The junction and the germline gene differ at one end; a read error may be behind it. V usage is TRBV5-1 and J usage is TRBJ2-3, with D possibly matching TRBD2 (7 bases). From germline, CDR1 is SGHRS and CDR2 YFSETQ. This CDR3 has 14 amino acids. In nucleotides, the CDR3 is TGCGCCAGCAGGTTGGGGGGGCCGACAGATACGCAGTATTTT. It yields the protein CASRLGGPTDTQYF.

This clonotype has at least ten counts. The chain is built from TRBV5-1 and TRBJ2-1; no reliable D call. V was trimmed by 4 bases and J by 6 bases, leaving 5 bases between them. Germline V gives CDR1 SGHRS, CDR2 YFSETQ. This CDR3 contains 11 residues. CDR3 residues: CASSQFNEQFF. DNA of the CDR3: TGCGCCAGCAGCCAATTCAATGAGCAGTTCTTC.

This clonotype occurred many times. The V and J genes are TRBV5-1 and TRBJ2-1, with 7 positions matching TRBD2. CDR1 is SGHRS and CDR2 is YFSETQ in the germline V gene. The J segment lost 10 bases and the V segment lost 3 bases, leaving 16 bases of the junction unmatched. This CDR3 comprises 16 residues. The CDR3 sequence: CASSSGGGAGIREQFF. As DNA, the CDR3 is TGCGCCAGCAGCTCCGGTGGGGGAGCGGGAATTAGAGAGCAGTTCTTC.

This clonotype was seen at least ten times. The chain couples TRBV12-3 or TRBV12-4 to TRBJ2-1, with 9 nucleotides matching TRBD2. Trimming cost V 4 bases and J 3 bases; bases outside gene matches: 4. CDR3 size: 15 residues. CDR3 bases: TGTGCCAGCAGTTCCCAAGCGGGGGGCTACAATGAGCAGTTCTTC. Amino acids: CASSSQAGGYNEQFF.

This clonotype was observed at least ten times. This chain uses TRBV11-2 with TRBJ2-1; D not resolved. The CDR3 sequence is 13 residues long. Germline loops: CDR1 SGHAT, CDR2 FQNNGV. V dropped 1 base and J dropped 8 bases, with 9 bases sitting between them. In DNA form, the CDR3 reads TGTGCCAGCAGCTTAGCCGCTTACGATGAGCAGTTCTTC. Encoded protein: CASSLAAYDEQFF.

There are many counts of this clonotype. This chain joins TRBV27 and TRBJ2-1; tentative D call: TRBD2 (5 bases). V was pared by 4 bases and J by 8 bases, with 15 bases between. CDR3 length: 14 amino acids. Per germline, CDR1 MNHEY and CDR2 SMNVEV (reference sequence). The CDR3 sequence: CASSWPSARDEQFF. The CDR3 DNA is TGTGCCAGCAGTTGGCCGTCGGCGAGGGATGAGCAGTTCTTC.

Ten or more counts support this clonotype. The CDR3 reads CASSPTSGSYEQYF. The CDR3 nucleotides read TGTGCCAGCAGCCCTACTAGCGGGTCCTACGAGCAGTACTTC. The chain uses TRBV12-3 or TRBV12-4 and TRBJ2-7; 9 nucleotides line up with TRBD2. This CDR3 has 14 residues. V shed 6 bases, J shed 1 base, and the junction held 4 bases outside the gene matches.

There are many counts of this clonotype. The rearrangement links TRBV5-1 to TRBJ2-7, with a weak D call TRBD1 (5 bases). Germline V gene data show CDR1 as SGHRS and CDR2 as YFSETQ. V lost 7 bases and J 7 bases, leaving 18 bases between the germline ends. CDR3 size: 13 residues. CDR3 region: CASSPDGRTEQYV. As DNA, the CDR3 is TGCGCCAGCTCACCGGACGGAAGGACAGAGCAGTACGTC.

This clonotype was seen at least ten times. V and J are TRBV12-3 or TRBV12-4 and TRBJ2-3; TRBD1 is a possible D gene (5 bases). V lost 9 bases, J lost 4 bases, and 14 bases lay in between. The CDR3 sequence is 13 residues long. The chain's CDR3 is CASSDSVADTQYF. CDR3 sequence (DNA): TGTGCCAGTTCAGACAGCGTGGCAGATACGCAGTATTTT.

Comment on this clonotype: This clone may be a read error of a much larger clone one base away. Given the absence of the conserved phenylalanine or tryptophan at the CDR3 end, a read error is likely. V gene TRBV15 combines with J gene TRBJ2-1; no clear D. The V gene's germline CDR1 is LNHNV and CDR2 YYDKDF (reference sequence). CDR3 length: 16 amino acids. The ends were cut back, 1 base at V and 4 bases at J, with 14 bases in the middle. CDR3 residues: CATSRATPAKYNEQFL. The CDR3 DNA is TGTGCCACCAGCAGAGCCACTCCGGCGAAGTACAATGAGCAGTTCCTC.